Each of the 8 T cell receptor beta chains below was sequenced from the same sample in a study of beta chain features in type 1 diabetes. Reverse transcribing all isolated RNA meant expressed TCRB transcripts were sequenced. Assay: immunoSEQ multiplex PCR; the TCRdb copy retains only in-frame clones and omits some. There are 680,000 or so clones in the sample; around 15% occur only once, and more than 0.08% lies in the top ten. Sequences were obtained from naive CD4+ T cells from blood. All receptors come from a man aged 18-30 years in good health.

This clone has a handful of counts. CDR3 amino acids: CASSLDNPTDTQYF. In nucleotides, the CDR3 is TGCGCCAGCAGCTTGGATAACCCCACAGATACGCAGTATTTT. The chain combines TRBV5-1 with TRBJ2-3; D is undetermined. The CDR3 loop spans 14 amino acids. CDR1 and CDR2 from the germline V gene are SGHRS and YFSETQ. Trimming removed 0 bases at V and 2 bases at J, with 7 bases between.

This clone occurred a few times. This chain links TRBV30 with TRBJ2-7; D is uncertain. V was cut by 0 bases and J by 12 bases, with 27 bases left in between. The CDR3 sequence is 16 residues long. CDR1 and CDR2 (germline): GTSNPN, SVGIG (reference sequence). CDR3 amino acids: CAWSVADFYSDALGYF. In nucleotides, the CDR3 is TGTGCCTGGAGTGTTGCAGACTTCTATTCGGACGCCTTGGGGTACTTC.

This clone was detected a few times. This chain uses TRBV6-5 with TRBJ2-7; 7 positions match TRBD1. CDR1 and CDR2 from the germline V gene are MNHEY and SVGAGI. The CDR3 has 14 amino acids. J gave up 2 bases and V 5 bases, and 6 bases lay outside the gene matches. In DNA, the CDR3 is TGTGCCAGCAGTGACGACGGGACAGCCTACGAGCAGTACTTC. The encoded protein is CASSDDGTAYEQYF.

This clone showed up just a few times. Other DNA sequences in the same sample also yield this CDR3. This sequence joins TRBV7-9 and TRBJ2-7; TRBD1 matches at 9 bases. J lost 3 bases, V lost 1 base, and 1 base had no gene match. Germline V gene data show CDR1 as SEHNR and CDR2 as FQNEAQ (reference sequence). The CDR3 is 14 residues long. The CDR3 sequence is CASSLGGQGYEQYF. The CDR3, as DNA: TGTGCCAGCAGCTTAGGGGGACAGGGCTACGAGCAGTACTTC. The entire variable domain, with the rest obtained from reference TRBV7-9 and TRBJ2-7, is as follows: DTGVSQNPRHKITKRGQNVTFRCDPISEHNRLYWYRQTLGQGPEFLTYFQNEAQLEKSRLLSDRFSAERPKGSFSTLEIQRTEQGDSAMYLCASSLGGQGYEQYFGPGTRLTVT.

The gene calls are TRBV27 and TRBJ2-7; the D call may be TRBD1 or TRBD2 (6 bases each). V was pared by 3 bases and J by 3 bases, with 12 bases between. Germline-derived CDR1 and CDR2 are MNHEY and SMNVEV (reference sequence). This CDR3 spans 14 amino acids. CDR3 sequence reads: CASSLRLGGYEQYF. CDR3 nucleotides: TGTGCCAGCAGTTTGAGACTAGGGGGCTACGAGCAGTACTTC.

The chain uses TRBV30 and TRBJ1-1; TRBD1 is a possible D gene (5 bases). The CDR3 totals 14 residues. V lost 4 bases and J lost 4, with 16 bases in between. Germline loops: CDR1 GTSNPN, CDR2 SVGIG (reference sequence). In DNA, the CDR3 is TGTGCCTGGATCATATGGGGCCAGGTCACTGAAGCTTTCTTT. Protein product: CAWIIWGQVTEAFF.

This clone has a handful of counts. This rearrangement joins TRBV2 to TRBJ1-2; 7 bases match TRBD1. The germline V gene encodes CDR1 SNHLY and CDR2 FYNNEI. This CDR3 has 14 amino acids. Trimming cost V 4 bases and J 5 bases; bases outside gene matches: 7. The DNA for the CDR3 is TGTGCCAGCAGTGGGACAGGTTACACTTATGGCTACACCTTC. This sequence encodes CASSGTGYTYGYTF. The variable domain in full, with the rest retrieved from reference TRBV2 and TRBJ1-2, is EPEVTQTPSHQVTQMGQEVILRCVPISNHLYFYWYRQILGQKVEFLVSFYNNEISEKSEIFDDQFSVERPDGSNFTLKIRSTKLEDSAMYFCASSGTGYTYGYTFGSGTRLTVV.

This clone was seen a few times. The chain has TRBV14 and TRBJ2-7; 8 bases match TRBD2. The CDR3 has 16 amino acids. Germline V gene sequence: CDR1 SGHDN, CDR2 FVKESK. V lost 0 bases to trimming and J lost 4 bases; unmatched junction nucleotides: 8. In nucleotides, the CDR3 is TGTGCCAGCAGCCAAGATTGGGCAGCGGGAGTGTACGAGCAGTACTTC. It is translated as CASSQDWAAGVYEQYF.